This TCR beta chain was sequenced in a study of T cell changes during pregnancy in multiple sclerosis. This clone appeared once. The CDR3 extends over 15 amino acids. Per the germline V gene, CDR1 is MRHNA and CDR2 is SNTAGT. V trimming: 2 bases; J trimming: 6 bases; junction bases outside the gene matches: 9. Method: immunoSEQ multiplex PCR; TCRdb's copy keeps in-frame clones and lacks some. Here the sample spans 84,000 or so clones, approximately 94% being singletons. The chain employs TRBV6-4 and TRBJ1-2; TRBD1 matches 7 bases. The sequence came from a female donor with multiple sclerosis, enrolled in a pregnancy study. Sequenced material: peripheral blood, taken in the third trimester of pregnancy. The CDR3 coding sequence is TGTGCCAGCAGTGACAAGAGCGGTAGGGGGCATGGCTACACCTTC. Translation: CASSDKSGRGHGYTF.